This TCR beta chain was profiled in a study of technical replicates of blood from four donors. Method: immunoSEQ multiplex PCR; TCRdb's copy keeps in-frame clones and lacks some. The data hold tens of thousands of clones, with 80% to 90% observed a single time. Germline CDR1 reads LGHNA; CDR2 reads YSLEER. J lost 4 bases, V lost 0 bases, and 2 bases had no gene match. The CDR3 covers 15 residues. The receptor's source is a human donor in good health. Some clones in this sample may be carry-over from other donors' samples. J is TRBJ2-2 and V is TRBV4-3; 7 bases are a match to TRBD2. Sequenced input: PBMCs. The CDR3 nucleotides read TGCGCCAGCAGCCAAGAGGGACTACTCACCGGGGAGCTGTTTTTT. Translated: CASSQEGLLTGELFF.